This is a list of T cell receptor beta chains from one sample in a study of cytomegalovirus exposure and HLA in healthy donors. This table comes from immunoSEQ multiplex PCR, and its TCRdb copy is limited to in-frame clones, with some not included. The top ten clones hold roughly 0.75% of a sample with fewer than 200,000 clones, roughly 80% of them seen once. The sample taken for sequencing was PBMCs. These TCRs come from a woman between 18 and 30 years old in good health and CMV-seronegative. Both conserved end residues are part of each CDR3. Clone size is given for some rows only: seen once, a few or many times, or a class if the clone is expanded.

cdr3_length clone_size j_call v_call cdr3_aa
15 - TRBJ2-1 TRBV7-8 CASSPLRGAGNEQFF
16 - TRBJ2-1 TRBV27 CASSPLAASSYNEQFF
16 - TRBJ1-1 TRBV18 CASSPNLGGANTEAFF
15 - TRBJ1-2 TRBV13 CASSFPYVRQEGYTF
11 - TRBJ1-1 TRBV20-1 CSASRESLAFF
13 few TRBJ2-1 TRBV6-4 CASSEQAYNEQFF
16 - TRBJ2-1 TRBV7-9 CASTRGGTSAHNEQFF
15 - TRBJ2-3 TRBV5-1 CASSPLLGSTDTQYF
15 - TRBJ2-7 TRBV27 CASSFGRTGPYEQYF
16 - TRBJ2-1 TRBV7-2 CASSLVGTSSYNEQFF
14 - TRBJ2-7 TRBV6-1 CASTKTGTNYEQYF
14 - TRBJ1-5 TRBV6-5 CASSYSGDNQPQHF
15 - TRBJ1-6 TRBV19 CASRGNRANNSPLHF
17 - TRBJ2-1 TRBV27 CASSLALAGNSYNEQFF
20 - TRBJ1-2 TRBV4-2 CASSQEGVGTGGIVNYGYTF
12 - TRBJ1-1 TRBV10-3 CAISESTGKAFF
13 - TRBJ1-2 TRBV2 CASITGAGYGYTF
16 few TRBJ1-5 TRBV28 CASSSSTGSSNQPQHF
16 few TRBJ2-2 TRBV19 CASSTRTSGSIGELFF
16 - TRBJ1-3 TRBV7-9 CASSWAPTGPGNTIYF
13 - TRBJ2-1 TRBV7-2 CASSLVAGNEQFF
12 - TRBJ2-1 TRBV2 CASSGLVYEQFF
14 - TRBJ1-1 TRBV27 CASIENRVNTEAFF
15 - TRBJ2-3 TRBV19 CASSITGGRTDTQYF
15 - TRBJ1-3 TRBV7-2 CASSLLAGAGNTIYF
13 - TRBJ2-7 TRBV14 CASSPVGGYEQYF
15 once TRBJ2-6 TRBV5-1 CASSSTGTGANVLTF
20 - TRBJ2-1 TRBV14 CASSQDNPFGGRALLNEQFF
16 - TRBJ2-7 TRBV28 CASSSAGLADPYEQYF
15 - TRBJ1-1 TRBV19 CASTTGRRENTEAFF
17 - TRBJ2-3 TRBV7-9 CASSFPPRTGTTDTQYF
16 once TRBJ2-7 TRBV18 CASSLSAGTGVYEQYF
15 - TRBJ1-1 TRBV5-6 CASSLDEPVGMKAFF
15 - TRBJ2-7 TRBV9 CASSRARDRGYEQYF
16 - TRBJ1-5 TRBV4-1 CASSQRPGQANQPQHF
14 - TRBJ2-7 TRBV19 CASSEGVGSYEQYF
14 - TRBJ1-2 TRBV5-8 CASSFAGGTYGYTF
20 - TRBJ2-1 TRBV28 CASSFFGGRILAERRGEQFF
14 - TRBJ1-1 TRBV5-1 CASSPGQGRTEAFF
14 - TRBJ2-5 TRBV5-1 CASSFQPGQETQYF